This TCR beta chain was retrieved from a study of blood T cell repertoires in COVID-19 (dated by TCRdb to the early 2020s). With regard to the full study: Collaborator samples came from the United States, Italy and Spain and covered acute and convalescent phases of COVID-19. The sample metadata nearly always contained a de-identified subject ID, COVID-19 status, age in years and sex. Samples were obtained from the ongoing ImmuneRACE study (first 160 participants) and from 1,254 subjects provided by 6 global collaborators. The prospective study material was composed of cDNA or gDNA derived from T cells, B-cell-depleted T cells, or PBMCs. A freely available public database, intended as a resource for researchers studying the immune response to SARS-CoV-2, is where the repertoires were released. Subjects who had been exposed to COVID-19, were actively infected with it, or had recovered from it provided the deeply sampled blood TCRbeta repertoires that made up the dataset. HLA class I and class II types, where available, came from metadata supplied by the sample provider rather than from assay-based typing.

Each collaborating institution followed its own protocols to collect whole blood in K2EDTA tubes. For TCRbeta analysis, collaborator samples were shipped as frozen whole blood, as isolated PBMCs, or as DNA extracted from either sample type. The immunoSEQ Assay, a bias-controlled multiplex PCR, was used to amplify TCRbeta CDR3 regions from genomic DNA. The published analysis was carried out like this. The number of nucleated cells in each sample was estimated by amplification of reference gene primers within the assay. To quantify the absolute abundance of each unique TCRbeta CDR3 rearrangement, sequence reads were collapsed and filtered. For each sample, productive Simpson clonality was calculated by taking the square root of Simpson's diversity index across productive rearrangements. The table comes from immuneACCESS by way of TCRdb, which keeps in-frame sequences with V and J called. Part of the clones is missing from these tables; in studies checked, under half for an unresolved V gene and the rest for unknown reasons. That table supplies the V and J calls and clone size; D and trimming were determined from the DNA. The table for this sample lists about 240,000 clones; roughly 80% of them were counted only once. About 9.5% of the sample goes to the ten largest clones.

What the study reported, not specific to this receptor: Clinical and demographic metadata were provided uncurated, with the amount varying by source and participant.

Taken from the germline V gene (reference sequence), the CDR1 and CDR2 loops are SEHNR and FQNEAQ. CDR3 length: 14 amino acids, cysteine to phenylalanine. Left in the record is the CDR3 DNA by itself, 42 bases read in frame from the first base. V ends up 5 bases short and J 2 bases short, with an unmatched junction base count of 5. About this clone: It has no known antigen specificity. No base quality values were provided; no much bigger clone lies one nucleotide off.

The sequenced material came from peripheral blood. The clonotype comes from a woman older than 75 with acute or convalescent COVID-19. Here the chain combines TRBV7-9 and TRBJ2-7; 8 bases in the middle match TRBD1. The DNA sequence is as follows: TGTGCCAGCAGCCCGACAGGGGCTGCCTACGAGCAGTACTTC. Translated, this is CASSPTGAAYEQYF.